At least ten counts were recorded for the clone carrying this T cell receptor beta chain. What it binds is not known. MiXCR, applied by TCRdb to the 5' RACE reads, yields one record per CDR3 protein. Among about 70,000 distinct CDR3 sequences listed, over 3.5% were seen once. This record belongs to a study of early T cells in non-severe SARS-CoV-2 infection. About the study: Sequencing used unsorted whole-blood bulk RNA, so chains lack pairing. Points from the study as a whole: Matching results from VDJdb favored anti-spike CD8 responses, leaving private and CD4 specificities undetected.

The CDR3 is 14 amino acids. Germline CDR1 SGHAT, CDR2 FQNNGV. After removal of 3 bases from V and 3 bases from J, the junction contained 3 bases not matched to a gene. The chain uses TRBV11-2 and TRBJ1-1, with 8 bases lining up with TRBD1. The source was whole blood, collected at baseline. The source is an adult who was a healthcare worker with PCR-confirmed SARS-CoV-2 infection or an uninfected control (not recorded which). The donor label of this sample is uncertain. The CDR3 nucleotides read TGTGCCAGCAGCTTTAACAGGGGGGACACTGAAGCTTTCTTT. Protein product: CASSFNRGDTEAFF. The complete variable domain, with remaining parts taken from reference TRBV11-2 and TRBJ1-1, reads EAGVAQSPRYKIIEKRQSVAFWCNPISGHATLYWYQQILGQGPKLLIQFQNNGVVDDSQLPKDRFSAERLKGVDSTLKIQPAKLEDSAVYLCASSFNRGDTEAFFGQGTRLTVV.